Listed here are 28 T cell receptor beta chains from one sample, sequenced in a study of blood T cells in healthy people across ages. Sample-barcoded 5' priming and a J-beta primer mix drove a second PCR of about 7 to 11 cycles. Via MiXCR, TCRdb re-called the 5' RACE reads, giving one row per CDR3 protein. The profile covers 700,000 or so distinct CDR3 sequences, with over 20% appearing a single time and roughly a fifth taken by the ten largest. Sequenced sample: blood. The source of these receptors is a man in his sixties or seventies in good health.

This clonotype came up a few times. This rearrangement joins TRBV28 to TRBJ2-5; maybe TRBD2 (6 bases). The closer fit of TRBJ2-7 to the DNA end suggests the J call may be wrong. The CDR3 consists of 15 residues. Germline V gene data show CDR1 as MDHEN and CDR2 as SYDVKM. As DNA, the CDR3 is TGTGCCAGCGGACCAAGCGGGCTAAGCTCCTACGAGCAGTACGTC. Protein: CASGPSGLSSYEQYV.

The rearrangement joins TRBV15 to TRBJ1-1; D is unresolved. This CDR3 spans 14 amino acids. V shed 3 bases and J shed 1 base, with 9 bases lying between them. CDR1 and CDR2 from the germline V gene are LNHNV and YYDKDF (reference sequence). Written as DNA, the CDR3 is TGTGCCACCAGCAGTCCGGCCAAGAACACTGAAGCTTTCTTT. Translation: CATSSPAKNTEAFF. The whole variable domain, remainder taken from reference TRBV15 and TRBJ1-1, is DAMVIQNPRYQVTQFGKPVTLSCSQTLNHNVMYWYQQKSSQAPKLLFHYYDKDFNNEADTPDNFQSRRPNTSFCFLDIRSPGLGDTAMYLCATSSPAKNTEAFFGQGTRLTVV.

This clonotype was detected only a few times. The junction differs from germline at one of its ends, possibly a read error. The CDR3 DNA reads as TGTGCCAGCAGCTTAGGGGGGTATGAGAGCCAGTACTTC. Protein: CASSLGGYESQYF. V gene TRBV7-2 combines with J gene TRBJ2-5; D is perhaps TRBD1 or TRBD2 (5 bases each). Germline values: CDR1 SGHTA, CDR2 FQGNSA. The CDR3 is made up of 13 amino acids.

This clonotype occurred many times. This chain links TRBV12-3 or TRBV12-4 with TRBJ2-5; no clear D. Between the trimmed V and J ends, which lost 3 bases and 2 bases, there was a span of 10 bases. This CDR3 has 14 residues. CDR3 sequence: CASSLGALQETQYF. The CDR3 bases are TGTGCCAGCAGTTTGGGTGCCTTACAAGAGACCCAGTACTTC.

V usage is TRBV4-2 and J usage is TRBJ1-2, with TRBD1 matching 7 bases. Germline V gene lookup returns CDR1 LGHNA and CDR2 YNFKEQ. The CDR3 covers 17 residues. The ends lost 0 bases at V and 0 bases at J; junction bases unmatched: 7. CDR3 DNA sequence: TGTGCCAGCAGCCAAGACGTACAGGGGCCAGCTAACTATGGCTACACCTTC. Its protein product is CASSQDVQGPANYGYTF.

In its sample, this clonotype was seen many times. V gene TRBV20-1 combines with J gene TRBJ1-2; unclear D gene. CDR1 DFQATT and CDR2 SNEGSKA come from the germline V gene (reference sequence). V was cut by 5 bases and J by 0 bases, with 7 bases left in between. This CDR3 is 12 amino acids long. The CDR3 region is CSAPGPNYGYTF. CDR3 nucleotides: TGCAGTGCTCCCGGTCCTAACTATGGCTACACCTTC.

This clonotype came up a few times. The chain joins TRBV10-3 to TRBJ2-7; 8 bases are shared with TRBD2. V shed 3 bases, J shed 6 bases, and the junction held 1 base outside the gene matches. This CDR3 contains 12 residues. Germline V CDR1 and CDR2: ENHRY, SYGVKD. The CDR3 DNA reads as TGTGCCATCAGTGACGGGGGGGTCGAGCAGTACTTC. This gives the protein CAISDGGVEQYF.

The chain uses TRBV20-1 and TRBJ2-3, with 8 bases lining up with TRBD2. V gave up 5 bases and J gave up 2 bases; unmatched junction bases: 6. The CDR3 length is 14 residues. Germline lookup yields CDR1 DFQATT and CDR2 SNEGSKA (reference sequence). The CDR3 DNA reads as TGCAGTGCTCCCCGGGGGGGTAACACAGATACGCAGTATTTT. Encoded protein: CSAPRGGNTDTQYF.

In this sample, this clonotype turned up many times. The rearrangement uses TRBV20-1 and TRBJ2-5; TRBD2 matches at 9 bases. This CDR3 spans 16 amino acids. Trimming removed 0 bases from V and 0 bases from J; junction bases left unmatched: 5. The V gene's germline CDR1 is DFQATT and CDR2 SNEGSKA (reference sequence). Here the CDR3 DNA reads TGCAGTGCTAGAGATTGGCGGGAGGGGTACCAAGAGACCCAGTACTTC. Protein sequence: CSARDWREGYQETQYF.

This clonotype came up a few times. A read error is likely, as this CDR3 ends without the conserved phenylalanine or tryptophan. It is unclear where the CDR3 begins or ends on the DNA, so no DNA is shown, and the CDR3 is as TCRdb lists it. The genes are TRBV30 and TRBJ2-5; TRBD2, the D gene given by the table, was not confirmed from the DNA. Per the germline V gene, CDR1 is GTSNPN and CDR2 is SVGIG (reference sequence). Including both end residues, the CDR3 is 15 amino acids long. CDR3: CAWIGTGRKDYEQHV.

This clonotype has only a few counts. The chain couples TRBV12-3 or TRBV12-4 to TRBJ2-1; perhaps TRBD2 as D (6 bases). V lost 5 bases and J lost 7, with 15 bases in between. This CDR3 has 14 amino acids. The CDR3 loop reads CASSPRSAGNEQFF. The CDR3 region has the DNA TGTGCCAGCAGTCCTAGGAGTGCGGGAAATGAGCAGTTCTTC.

DNA for the CDR3: TGCAGCGCTCTACAGGGGAACTATGGCTACACCTTC. Translated: CSALQGNYGYTF. The chain links TRBV29-1 to TRBJ1-2, with 7 positions matching TRBD1. Germline CDR1 reads SQVTM; CDR2 reads ANQGSEA. With V trimmed by 7 bases and J by 2 bases, 4 bases remained unmatched. CDR3 length: 12 amino acids.

This clonotype appeared a few times. This chain links TRBV5-1 with TRBJ2-1; 10 nucleotides agree with TRBD1. Looked up from germline, CDR1 is SGHRS and CDR2 is YFSETQ. The V gene end was trimmed by 3 bases and the J gene end by 8 bases; junction bases not matched to a gene: 5. The CDR3 runs to 14 residues. DNA of the CDR3: TGCGCCAGCAGCTGGACAGGGGGGGAGGATGAGCAGTTCTTC. Translation gives CASSWTGGEDEQFF.

The chain links TRBV25-1 to TRBJ2-1; D is ambiguous. Germline loops: CDR1 MGHDK, CDR2 SYGVNS. The V end lost 3 bases, the J end lost 0 bases, and 9 bases lay between the germline ends. This CDR3 contains 15 residues. For the CDR3, the DNA is TGTGCCAGCAGTGAGGGGTGGAGCTCCTACAATGAGCAGTTCTTC. It encodes CASSEGWSSYNEQFF. The entire variable domain, with the rest obtained from reference TRBV25-1 and TRBJ2-1, is as follows: EADIYQTPRYLVIGTGKKITLECSQTMGHDKMYWYQQDPGMELHLIHYSYGVNSTEKGDLSSESTVSRIRTEHFPLTLESARPSHTSQYLCASSEGWSSYNEQFFGPGTRLTVL.

The chain couples TRBV27 to TRBJ2-7; D perhaps matches TRBD1 (6 bases). The CDR3 spans 11 residues. Germline V lookup: CDR1 MNHEY, CDR2 SMNVEV (reference sequence). The V gene lost 8 bases and the J gene lost 6 bases, with 11 bases spanning the gap. This chain's CDR3 is CASYRRGEQYV. The DNA of the CDR3 is TGTGCCAGCTACCGCAGGGGCGAGCAGTACGTC.

This clonotype was seen a few times. V and J are TRBV27 and TRBJ2-1, with D perhaps matching TRBD2 (7 bases). V was clipped by 5 bases and J by 9 bases, with 17 bases between them. The length of the CDR3 is 14 residues. Germline CDR1 MNHEY, CDR2 SMNVEV (reference sequence). CDR3 nucleotides: TGTGCCAGCAGTCTGCTACAGGCGGGGGCTGAGCAGTTCTTC. Residues: CASSLLQAGAEQFF.

This clonotype was seen a few times. The V gene is TRBV6-1, the J gene TRBJ2-7, with TRBD2 identical over 7 bases. Germline V gene sequence: CDR1 MNHNS, CDR2 SASEGT. Unmatched junction bases numbered 8, after V lost 4 bases and J lost 5 bases. The CDR3 spans 14 residues. CDR3 nucleotides: TGTGCCAGCAGTGTCTGGGGAGGGTCGAACGAGCAGTACTTC. It yields the protein CASSVWGGSNEQYF.

This clonotype was observed many times. The rearrangement joins TRBV7-9 to TRBJ1-1; TRBD1 aligns across 7 bases. V shed 5 bases, J shed 4 bases, and the junction held 10 bases outside the gene matches. This CDR3 contains 15 residues. The germline V gene encodes CDR1 SEHNR and CDR2 FQNEAQ (reference sequence). This chain's CDR3 is CASSALSQGRTEAFF. As DNA, the CDR3 is TGTGCCAGCAGCGCCCTTTCACAGGGGCGCACTGAAGCTTTCTTT.

This rearrangement joins TRBV7-2 to TRBJ2-4; D might be TRBD1 (6 bases). Germline V gene data show CDR1 as SGHTA and CDR2 as FQGNSA. Trimming took 1 base from V and 11 from J, leaving 15 bases between them. The CDR3 runs 14 residues. The CDR3 DNA follows: TGTGCCAGCAGCTTAGGACAGGTCAAAGGGGTTCAGTACTTC. The encoded protein is CASSLGQVKGVQYF.

The chain has TRBV7-8 and TRBJ2-7; the D gene is possibly TRBD2 (6 bases). The germline CDR1 and CDR2 sequences are SGHVS and FQNEAQ. This CDR3 has 17 amino acids. The CDR3 sequence is CTSSLERVYSVTNWQYV. Written as DNA, the CDR3 is TGTACCAGCAGCTTAGAGCGGGTATATAGTGTAACGAATTGGCAGTACGTC.

The chain uses TRBV5-1 and TRBJ2-5, with TRBD1 matching over 9 bases. The DNA end is a closer match to TRBJ2-7, so the J assignment may be wrong. Germline V CDR1 and CDR2: SGHRS, YFSETQ. This CDR3 comprises 16 residues. The CDR3 DNA reads as TGCGCCAGCAGCTTGGTAGGGACAGGGAGACTCTACGAGCAGTACTTC. Its protein product is CASSLVGTGRLYEQYF.

This clonotype was recorded many times. The V call is TRBV20-1, the J call TRBJ1-6; D unresolved. V was cut by 0 bases and J by 6 bases, with 6 bases left in between. The length of the CDR3 is 13 residues. Germline CDR1 reads DFQATT; CDR2 reads SNEGSKA (reference sequence). CDR3 loop: CSARDRRNSPLHF. As DNA, the CDR3 is TGCAGTGCTAGAGATCGGCGTAATTCACCCCTCCACTTT.

The gene calls are TRBV24-1 and TRBJ2-1; D is tentatively TRBD1 or TRBD2 (6 bases each). V dropped 5 bases and J dropped 10 bases, with 26 bases sitting between them. From germline, CDR1 is KGHDR and CDR2 SFDVKD. The CDR3 is made up of 17 amino acids. CDR3 in DNA: TGTGCCACCAGTGGGCAGGGTGGAACAGGGAGGAATTTAGAGCAGTTCTTC. It translates to CATSGQGGTGRNLEQFF.

This clonotype was recorded a few times. This chain joins TRBV12-3 or TRBV12-4 and TRBJ1-5; TRBD1 is a possible D gene (6 bases). There are 15 residues in the CDR3. Trimming took 7 bases from V and 2 from J, leaving 15 bases between them. This CDR3 reads CASNFIGGGNQPQHF. The CDR3 nucleotides read TGTGCCAGCAATTTCATAGGGGGTGGCAATCAGCCCCAGCATTTT.

The genes are TRBV7-9 and TRBJ2-4; TRBD2 matches 8 bases. Germline-derived CDR1 and CDR2 are SEHNR and FQNEAQ (reference sequence). This CDR3 region has 18 residues. With 0 bases clipped from V and 2 bases from J, the junction kept 9 bases outside the gene matches. Written as DNA, the CDR3 is TGTGCCAGCAGCTTAGCTTTTGGGGTAGCGGGGACCAAAAACATTCAGTACTTC. It codes for CASSLAFGVAGTKNIQYF.

The sample holds a few counts of this clonotype. The chain recombines TRBV21-1 with TRBJ2-7; the table names TRBD1, a call not compared with the DNA. TRBV21-1 represents a pseudogene. The length of the CDR3 is 16 residues. This chain's CDR3 is CASCPPDRERENEQYV. CDR3 nucleotides: TGTGCCAGCTGCCCCCCGGACAGGGAAAGAGAAAACGAGCAGTACGTC.

This clonotype was counted only a few times. The rearrangement links TRBV15 to TRBJ2-7, with D perhaps matching TRBD1 or TRBD2 (5 bases each). The CDR3 is made up of 13 amino acids. V dropped 1 base and J dropped 7 bases, with 11 bases sitting between them. Germline CDR1 and CDR2: LNHNV and YYDKDF (reference sequence). CDR3 sequence reads: CATSRVVGEEQYV. The CDR3 nucleotides read TGTGCCACCAGCAGAGTAGTGGGGGAAGAGCAGTACGTC.

This clonotype was detected a few times. The chain links TRBV11-3 to TRBJ2-7; TRBD2 aligns across 12 bases. Losses at the gene ends were 0 bases for V and 5 bases for J; bases not matched to a gene: 2. CDR1 and CDR2 (germline): SGHNT, YENEEA. This CDR3 spans 15 amino acids. Here the CDR3 reads CASSLDRTSGNEQYF. The CDR3 DNA reads as TGTGCCAGCAGCTTAGACCGGACTAGCGGGAACGAGCAGTACTTC.